This entry lists 13 T cell receptor beta chains sequenced from one sample in a study of T cells in Graves' hyperthyroidism and ophthalmopathy. TCR beta CDR3 regions were amplified from RNA. With the HTBI primer set, the TCR CDR3 went through a first round of RT-PCR. TCRdb passed the multiplex PCR reads through MiXCR, listing each CDR3 protein once. The table records around 300,000 distinct CDR3 sequences, 13% of them present only once. Sequencing was performed on blood. The receptors stem from a woman between 25 and 40 years old with Graves' hyperthyroidism that later progressed to Graves' ophthalmopathy.

This clonotype was observed many times. The genes are TRBV19 and TRBJ1-1, with TRBD1 identical over 8 bases. V was clipped by 5 bases and J by 1 base; unmatched bases: 12. Germline values: CDR1 LNHDA, CDR2 SQIVND (reference sequence). This CDR3 has 17 amino acids. CDR3 amino acids: CASSALTRTGPNTEAFF. As DNA, the CDR3 is TGTGCCAGTAGTGCCCTCACACGGACAGGGCCGAACACTGAAGCTTTCTTT. The variable domain in full, completed from reference TRBV19 and TRBJ1-1, reads DGGITQSPKYLFRKEGQNVTLSCEQNLNHDAMYWYRQDPGQGLRLIYYSQIVNDFQKGDIAEGYSVSREKKESFPLTVTSAQKNPTAFYLCASSALTRTGPNTEAFFGQGTRLTVV.

This clonotype showed up many times. The rearrangement uses TRBV13 and TRBJ2-6; D is perhaps TRBD1 or TRBD2 (6 bases each). Trimming pared 2 bases from V and 3 bases from J, leaving 11 bases between. The CDR3 has 16 residues. Germline CDR1 PRHDT, CDR2 FYEKMQ (reference sequence). The CDR3 region is CASSLQGTLGANVLTF. CDR3 DNA sequence: TGTGCCAGCAGCTTACAGGGGACTCTTGGGGCCAACGTCCTGACTTTC.

This clonotype was counted ten times or more. The chain couples TRBV4-1 to TRBJ1-5; 7 positions agree with TRBD1. This CDR3 comprises 15 residues. Per the germline V gene, CDR1 is MGHRA and CDR2 is YSYEKL. The V segment lost 0 bases and the J segment 4 bases; nucleotides outside the gene matches: 3. As DNA, the CDR3 is TGCGCCAGCAGCCAAGAACGGACAGGAAATCAGCCCCAGCATTTT. Translation gives CASSQERTGNQPQHF.

Ten or more counts support this clonotype. V and J are TRBV18 and TRBJ2-7; weak D call: TRBD2 (5 bases). CDR1 is KGHSH and CDR2 is LQKENI in the germline V gene. Trimming took off 6 bases at V and 6 bases at J, with 12 bases between the two ends. CDR3 length: 12 residues. The CDR3 here is CASSPGSSEQYF. CDR3 DNA sequence: TGTGCCAGCTCCCCGGGGAGTTCCGAGCAGTACTTC.

This clonotype has only a few counts. V is TRBV7-6 and J is TRBJ2-3; perhaps TRBD2 as D (6 bases). The germline V and J ends were trimmed by 1 base and 2 bases, with 10 bases remaining between them. The CDR3 loop spans 15 amino acids. In germline, CDR1 is SGHVS, CDR2 FNYEAQ. The CDR3 loop is CASSLGGEVTDTQYF. For the CDR3, the DNA is TGTGCCAGCAGCTTAGGCGGGGAAGTCACAGATACGCAGTATTTT.

This clonotype has ten or more counts. The V and J genes are TRBV12-3 or TRBV12-4 and TRBJ2-7; D is unresolved. Trimming took 5 bases from V and 5 from J, leaving 19 bases between them. This CDR3 has 15 residues. CDR3: CASSPGRLHSDEQYF. CDR3 bases: TGTGCCAGCAGTCCCGGACGCCTCCACTCAGACGAGCAGTACTTC.

This clonotype was seen many times. The V and J genes are TRBV11-2 and TRBJ2-1; 13 nucleotides match TRBD2. The CDR3 runs to 15 residues. Germline CDR1 is SGHAT and CDR2 is FQNNGV. The V gene end was trimmed by 5 bases and the J gene end by 7 bases; junction bases not matched to a gene: 5. The CDR3 nucleotides are TGTGCCAGCAGCGTAGGGACTAGCGGGGTTAATGAGCAGTTCTTC. Its translation: CASSVGTSGVNEQFF.

Concerning this clonotype: Just one base apart from a much larger clone, this may be a read error. The missing conserved phenylalanine or tryptophan at the end of this CDR3 makes a read error likely. The V call is TRBV4-1, the J call TRBJ2-7, with a tentative D call TRBD1 (6 bases). The germline CDR1 and CDR2 sequences are MGHRA and YSYEKL. The length of the CDR3 is 13 residues. The ends were cut back, 4 bases at V and 4 bases at J, with 11 bases in the middle. CDR3 amino acids: CASSPGQKYEQYL. The DNA of the CDR3 is TGCGCCAGCAGCCCTGGACAGAAATACGAGCAGTACTTA.

This clonotype showed up many times. This rearrangement joins TRBV3-1 to TRBJ2-7; 11 positions match TRBD2. The CDR3 totals 16 residues. V shed 0 bases and J 0 bases; nucleotides not matched to a gene: 1. CDR1 is LGHDT, CDR2 YNNKEL, per germline (reference sequence). The CDR3 coding sequence is TGTGCCAGCAGCCAAGAAACTAGCGGGAGCTCCTACGAGCAGTACTTC. Translation gives CASSQETSGSSYEQYF.

This clonotype was observed many times. The CDR3 sequence is CASKDRTLQETQYF. The CDR3 nucleotides are TGTGCCAGCAAAGACAGGACTCTCCAAGAGACCCAGTACTTC. This chain uses TRBV6-1 with TRBJ2-5, with D perhaps matching TRBD1 (6 bases). CDR3 length equals 14 residues. The V gene's germline CDR1 is MNHNS and CDR2 SASEGT. V was clipped by 7 bases and J by 1 base, with 13 bases between them.

This clonotype was seen repeatedly, ten times or more. CDR3 region: CATGDREGYGYTF. CDR3 DNA sequence: TGTGCCACGGGGGACAGGGAGGGCTATGGCTACACCTTC. The rearrangement links TRBV24-1 to TRBJ1-2; TRBD1 aligns across 9 bases. Germline trimming cut 10 bases from V and 4 bases from J; bases unmatched to any gene: 6. In germline, CDR1 is KGHDR, CDR2 SFDVKD. The CDR3 has 13 residues.

This clonotype was observed many times. The CDR3 nucleotides are TGTGCCAGCAGCTCGGTCAGGACCCTGGGCGAGCAGTACTTC. As protein: CASSSVRTLGEQYF. The chain employs TRBV5-6 and TRBJ2-7; D is ambiguous. CDR1 is SGHDT, CDR2 YYEEEE, per germline. This CDR3 is built from 14 residues. With 3 bases removed from V and 6 bases from J, the gap between germline ends came to 16 bases. Variable domain in full (rest from reference TRBV5-6 and TRBJ2-7): DAGVTQSPTHLIKTRGQQVTLRCSPKSGHDTVSWYQQALGQGPQFIFQYYEEEERQRGNFPDRFSGHQFPNYSSELNVNALLLGDSALYLCASSSVRTLGEQYFGPGTRLTVT.

The sample holds a few counts of this clonotype. The V gene is TRBV6-2 or TRBV6-3, the J gene TRBJ2-2; 9 nucleotides line up with TRBD1. The germline gives CDR1 MNHEY, CDR2 SVGEGT. The J segment lost 4 bases and the V segment lost 7 bases, leaving 4 bases of the junction unmatched. CDR3 size: 14 residues. CDR3 sequence reads: CASTHRGPTGELFF. The CDR3 coding sequence is TGTGCCAGCACCCACAGGGGGCCCACCGGGGAGCTGTTTTTT.